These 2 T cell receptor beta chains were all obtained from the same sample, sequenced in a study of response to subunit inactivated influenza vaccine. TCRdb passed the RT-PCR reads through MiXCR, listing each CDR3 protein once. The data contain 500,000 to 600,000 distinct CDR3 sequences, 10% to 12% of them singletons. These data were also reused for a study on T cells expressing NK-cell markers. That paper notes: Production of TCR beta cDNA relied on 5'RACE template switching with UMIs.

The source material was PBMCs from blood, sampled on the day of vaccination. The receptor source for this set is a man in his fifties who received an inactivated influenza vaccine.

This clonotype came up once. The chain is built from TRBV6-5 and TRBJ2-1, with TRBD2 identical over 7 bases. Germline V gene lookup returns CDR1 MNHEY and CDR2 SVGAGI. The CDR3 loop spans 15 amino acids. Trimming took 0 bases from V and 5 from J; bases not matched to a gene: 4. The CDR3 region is CASSYSAGDHNEQFF. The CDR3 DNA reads TGTGCCAGCAGTTACTCTGCGGGAGATCACAATGAGCAGTTCTTC.

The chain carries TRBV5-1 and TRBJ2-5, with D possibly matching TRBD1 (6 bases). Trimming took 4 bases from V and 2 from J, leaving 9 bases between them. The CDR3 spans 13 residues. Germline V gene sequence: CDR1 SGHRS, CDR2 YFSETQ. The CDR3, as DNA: TGCGCCAGCAGCAAAACAGGGCAAGAGACCCAGTACTTC. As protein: CASSKTGQETQYF.